This passage covers 24 T cell receptor beta chains from one sample sequenced in a study of CD8 T cells in Susac syndrome. Random-hexamer reverse transcription was applied to roughly 0.5 to 1 ug RNA. TCRdb itself ran the immunoSEQ multiplex PCR reads through MiXCR, one entry per CDR3 protein. The sample shows about 160,000 distinct CDR3 sequences, 90% to 97% of them seen only once. Sequences were obtained from CD4+ T cells from PBMCs. The receptors stem from a human donor with Susac syndrome.

This clonotype appeared a single time. The gene calls are TRBV30 and TRBJ2-1; a possible D gene is TRBD2 (6 bases). Germline loops: CDR1 GTSNPN, CDR2 SVGIG (reference sequence). The germline V and J ends were trimmed by 0 bases and 9 bases, with 15 bases remaining between them. CDR3 size: 14 residues. CDR3 region: CAWSVGPGASEQFF. CDR3 coding DNA: TGTGCCTGGAGTGTAGGGCCGGGAGCTAGTGAGCAGTTCTTC.

The V gene is TRBV29-1, the J gene TRBJ2-1; 10 nucleotides match TRBD1. Germline V gives CDR1 SQVTM, CDR2 ANQGSEA. Trimming cost V 7 bases and J 7 bases; bases outside gene matches: 10. The CDR3 covers 14 residues. CDR3 sequence reads: CSGGRGQGWNEQFF. In nucleotides, the CDR3 is TGCAGCGGGGGGCGGGGACAGGGGTGGAATGAGCAGTTCTTC.

The chain recombines TRBV4-2 with TRBJ2-1, with a weak D call TRBD2 (6 bases). V shed 1 base and J shed 0 bases, with 10 bases lying between them. Germline-derived CDR1 and CDR2 are LGHNA and YNFKEQ. This CDR3 is 16 amino acids long. The CDR3, as DNA: TGTGCCAGCAGCCAAGTTAGCGGTTACTCCTACAATGAGCAGTTCTTC. This gives the protein CASSQVSGYSYNEQFF.

J is TRBJ2-3 and V is TRBV29-1; TRBD2 aligns across 9 bases. Losses at the gene ends were 6 bases for V and 6 bases for J; bases not matched to a gene: 10. Germline V gives CDR1 SQVTM, CDR2 ANQGSEA. The length of the CDR3 is 14 residues. CDR3 region: CSVSVAGEGDTQYF. CDR3 nucleotides: TGCAGCGTCAGCGTAGCGGGGGAGGGTGATACGCAGTATTTT.

This rearrangement joins TRBV2 to TRBJ2-5, with D hard to call. The CDR3 contains 12 residues. The V end lost 0 bases, the J end lost 4 bases, and 3 bases lay between the germline ends. The germline V gene has CDR1 SNHLY and CDR2 FYNNEI. As DNA, the CDR3 is TGTGCCAGCAGTGAAGCGAGAGAGACCCAGTACTTC. Its translation: CASSEARETQYF. The full variable domain, rest sourced from reference TRBV2 and TRBJ2-5, is EPEVTQTPSHQVTQMGQEVILRCVPISNHLYFYWYRQILGQKVEFLVSFYNNEISEKSEIFDDQFSVERPDGSNFTLKIRSTKLEDSAMYFCASSEARETQYFGPGTRLLVL.

The chain couples TRBV20-1 to TRBJ2-3; 10 nucleotides align to TRBD2. Germline CDR1 is DFQATT and CDR2 is SNEGSKA (reference sequence). The CDR3 extends over 15 amino acids. V gave up 6 bases and J gave up 4 bases; unmatched junction bases: 10. CDR3 in DNA: TGCAGTGCCAACCATGTAGCGGGGGGCTCAGATACGCAGTATTTT. It yields the protein CSANHVAGGSDTQYF.

The V and J genes are TRBV5-1 and TRBJ1-1, with no clear D. This CDR3 spans 15 amino acids. The germline V gene has CDR1 SGHRS and CDR2 YFSETQ. The V gene lost 0 bases and the J gene lost 0 bases, with 9 bases spanning the gap. CDR3 nucleotides: TGCGCCAGCAGCTTGGCCGCAGCCATGAACACTGAAGCTTTCTTT. This gives the protein CASSLAAAMNTEAFF.

The CDR3 region has the DNA TGTGCCAGCAGTCCGACGGGGAGTAGCAATCAGCCCCAGCATTTT. As protein: CASSPTGSSNQPQHF. V is TRBV6-2 or TRBV6-3 and J is TRBJ1-5; D is unclear. The length of the CDR3 is 15 residues. V was cut by 5 bases and J by 0 bases, with 11 bases left in between. Germline V CDR1 and CDR2: MNHEY, SVGEGT.

The chain uses TRBV29-1 and TRBJ2-6, with D tentatively TRBD1 (6 bases). With 5 bases removed from V and 1 base from J, the gap between germline ends came to 15 bases. Germline CDR1 reads SQVTM; CDR2 reads ANQGSEA. CDR3 length: 16 amino acids. The CDR3 DNA sequence: TGCAGCGTTCCTGAGCCAGGGGTGTCTGGGGCCAACGTCCTGACTTTC. Protein sequence: CSVPEPGVSGANVLTF.

The rearrangement uses TRBV9 and TRBJ2-5; D is possibly TRBD1 (6 bases). The CDR3 loop spans 15 amino acids. V gave up 0 bases and J gave up 5 bases, with 14 bases separating them. CDR1 is SGDLS, CDR2 YYNGEE, per germline. The CDR3 nucleotides read TGTGCCAGCAGCGTAGAGCAGGGGCACGTTGAGACCCAGTACTTC. This sequence encodes CASSVEQGHVETQYF.

V gene TRBV29-1 combines with J gene TRBJ2-3; D not resolved. Germline V gives CDR1 SQVTM, CDR2 ANQGSEA. The CDR3 is 8 amino acids. The V and J ends lost 7 bases and 8 bases respectively, with 4 bases between them. CDR3 sequence reads: CSAGTQYF. The CDR3 nucleotides are TGCAGCGCGGGTACGCAGTATTTT.

The chain joins TRBV19 to TRBJ2-1, with unresolved D. CDR3 length: 11 amino acids. Germline V gene sequence: CDR1 LNHDA, CDR2 SQIVND (reference sequence). Trimming stripped 8 bases from V and 3 bases from J, with 5 bases between. CDR3 nucleotides: TGTGCCAGTCAGGACTACAATGAGCAGTTCTTC. This encodes CASQDYNEQFF.

V gene TRBV20-1 combines with J gene TRBJ2-1; D might be TRBD2 (5 bases). The CDR3 is made up of 14 amino acids. V lost 0 bases, J lost 7 bases, and 13 bases lay in between. The germline V gene has CDR1 DFQATT and CDR2 SNEGSKA (reference sequence). The CDR3 region has the DNA TGCAGTGCTAGAGAGCTCACCAGAGGGAATGAGCAGTTCTTC. As protein: CSARELTRGNEQFF.

The rearrangement joins TRBV3-1 to TRBJ2-1; D gene unclear. The CDR3 length is 11 residues. CDR1 and CDR2 from the germline V gene are LGHDT and YNNKEL (reference sequence). V was pared by 6 bases and J by 6 bases, with 6 bases between. The CDR3, as DNA: TGTGCCAGCAGGAACATCAATGAGCAGTTCTTC. This translates into CASRNINEQFF.

The V and J genes are TRBV5-5 and TRBJ2-7; a weak D match, TRBD2 (5 bases). V was shortened by 2 bases and J by 2 bases, with 14 bases between the two germline ends. Germline V gene lookup returns CDR1 SGHKS and CDR2 YYEKEE (reference sequence). The CDR3 has 15 amino acids. The CDR3 DNA reads TGTGCCAGCAGCTTTTCCGGACTCGACCCCTACGAGCAGTACTTC. It specifies CASSFSGLDPYEQYF.

This clonotype came up once. The chain couples TRBV7-8 to TRBJ1-5; possible D gene TRBD1, 6 bases. Germline V gene sequence: CDR1 SGHVS, CDR2 FQNEAQ. Trimming pared 3 bases from V and 7 bases from J, leaving 13 bases between. This CDR3 contains 14 residues. The DNA for the CDR3 is TGTGCCAGCAGCTTTAGTAATAGGGGGCAGCCCCAGCATTTT. Encoded protein: CASSFSNRGQPQHF.

This clonotype was recorded only once. V is TRBV28 and J is TRBJ2-5; D is uncertain. Germline V CDR1 and CDR2: MDHEN, SYDVKM. The CDR3 is 13 residues long. Trimming shortened V by 3 bases and J by 2 bases, and 7 bases separated the two germline ends. CDR3 region: CASSFFSQETQYF. The DNA for the CDR3 is TGTGCCAGCAGTTTTTTCTCACAAGAGACCCAGTACTTC.

The CDR3 coding sequence is TGCAGTGCTAGAGATAAGGTAGCCGAGCAGTACTTC. Translating it yields CSARDKVAEQYF. V usage is TRBV20-1 and J usage is TRBJ2-7; D is ambiguous. V lost 0 bases, J lost 6 bases, and 9 bases lay in between. This CDR3 region has 12 residues. Germline V gene sequence: CDR1 DFQATT, CDR2 SNEGSKA (reference sequence).

The rearrangement joins TRBV28 to TRBJ1-2; TRBD1 might be the D (5 bases). The CDR3 length is 16 residues. V lost 4 bases, J lost 6 bases, and 21 bases lay in between. Germline values: CDR1 MDHEN, CDR2 SYDVKM. The CDR3 sequence: CASSSPSGTPSHGYTF. CDR3 sequence (DNA): TGTGCCAGCAGTTCCCCTTCCGGGACGCCCTCCCATGGCTACACCTTC.

The chain joins TRBV18 to TRBJ1-4; D remains unclear. This CDR3 has 13 residues. Trimming removed 3 bases from V and 6 bases from J, with 8 bases in between. Germline V gene sequence: CDR1 KGHSH, CDR2 LQKENI. In DNA form, the CDR3 reads TGTGCCAGCTCACCTCGACGGGATGAAAAACTGTTTTTT. Translating it yields CASSPRRDEKLFF.

This clonotype was counted a single time. The chain uses TRBV29-1 and TRBJ2-7; D is unclear. CDR1 and CDR2 from the germline V gene are SQVTM and ANQGSEA. Trimming stripped 4 bases from V and 0 bases from J, with 10 bases between. This CDR3 is 13 amino acids long. The CDR3 spells CSVVLPSSYEQYF. CDR3 nucleotides: TGCAGCGTTGTTCTTCCCAGCTCCTACGAGCAGTACTTC.

This chain uses TRBV28 with TRBJ1-5; no clear D gene. Trimming pared 2 bases from V and 5 bases from J, leaving 13 bases between. Germline CDR1 is MDHEN and CDR2 is SYDVKM. The CDR3 totals 15 residues. This chain's CDR3 is CASSLTSPGDQPQHF. CDR3 coding DNA: TGTGCCAGCAGTTTAACATCGCCGGGTGATCAGCCCCAGCATTTT.

The V call is TRBV30, the J call TRBJ1-5; TRBD1 might be the D (6 bases). The germline V gene has CDR1 GTSNPN and CDR2 SVGIG (reference sequence). The length of the CDR3 is 14 residues. With 0 bases removed from V and 6 bases from J, the gap between germline ends came to 12 bases. CDR3 coding DNA: TGTGCCTGGAGTGTAACAGGGCACGGTCAGCCCCAGCATTTT. Amino acids: CAWSVTGHGQPQHF.

The V and J genes are TRBV20-1 and TRBJ2-7; 14 bases are shared with TRBD2. With 4 bases clipped from V and 3 bases from J, the junction kept 8 bases outside the gene matches. Germline assignment: CDR1 DFQATT and CDR2 SNEGSKA (reference sequence). CDR3 size: 16 residues. This chain's CDR3 is CSAKGTSGSGFYEQYF. CDR3 nucleotides: TGCAGTGCTAAGGGGACTAGCGGGAGCGGTTTCTACGAGCAGTACTTC.